Sequencing of this T cell receptor (beta chain) was carried out in a study of cytomegalovirus exposure and HLA in healthy donors. The CDR3 is 13 amino acids. Trimming took 6 bases from V and 3 from J, leaving 11 bases between them. Germline assignment: CDR1 MGHDK and CDR2 SYGVNS. Study-wide findings and caveats: In a later analysis, at a false discovery rate of 0.05, approximately 16,000 TCR beta sequences matched HLA alleles. V- and J-gene trimming in TCR beta was tied to a missense DCLRE1C variant by an analysis performed later.

This clone has just a few counts. Its antigen is not identified. Primers included in the PCR were 60 Vbeta and 13 Jbeta primers. Assay: immunoSEQ multiplex PCR; the TCRdb copy retains only in-frame clones and omits some. The sample contains roughly 120,000 clones, 80% of which appear only once. This TCR derives from a male donor in good health and CMV-seronegative. The sample taken for sequencing was PBMCs. The J gene is TRBJ2-5, the V gene TRBV25-1; the D gene is possibly TRBD1 (5 bases). The CDR3 bases are TGTGCCAGCAGAAGCGACAGAGAAGAGACCCAGTACTTC. This sequence encodes CASRSDREETQYF.